The rows below give T cell receptor beta chains drawn from one sample of a study of beta chain features in type 1 diabetes. Profiling relied on immunoSEQ multiplex PCR, and the TCRdb table lists in-frame clones only, not all of them. The sample has over 150,000 clones, approximately 7.9% seen once. What was sequenced was central memory CD4+ T cells from blood. Receptors were obtained from a man aged 18 to 30 with type 1 diabetes. The conserved cysteine and the conserved F or W are not part of the CDR3 here. The order of the fields is V gene, CDR3 protein.

TRBV5-1 | ASSRGGVATNEKLF
TRBV5-4 | ASSFGGATVNEQF
TRBV20-1 | TSGLLETQY
TRBV29-1 | SVEEARAGNTIY
TRBV29-1 | SAEGAQRDGYT
TRBV9 | ASSVESGYQETQY
TRBV28 | ASSDPGGEGKLF
TRBV18 | ASSPAAAYEQY
TRBV27 | ASSLFGEGGNYGYT
TRBV10-1 | ASRRTGPPPYEQY
TRBV18 | ASSPIAGGNYEQY
TRBV7-2 | ASSPYFTGTYGYT
TRBV4-2 | ASSQEPSGRASETQY
TRBV7-7 | ASSSGLAELKTQY
TRBV28 | ASRVTGGSGANVLT
TRBV6-6 | ASSPSGGDTEAF
TRBV6-6 | ASLGRGAITDTQY
TRBV25-1 | ASSRDRGYQY
TRBV6-5 | ASNPTGNSNQPQH
TRBV18 | ASSPLDRANTGELF
TRBV15 | ATSRRPWGTGADTQY
TRBV4-1 | ASSQVVDRRETQY
TRBV7-2 | ASSLGDSRDTQY
TRBV6-5 | ASSLQQGFYGF
TRBV28 | ASSLNPGQGSYEQY
TRBV6-5 | ASSPPGQEAYEQY
TRBV19 | ASSILGQGETQY
TRBV6-5 | AISVAGFYEQY
TRBV18 | ASSPRTDREEQY
TRBV29-1 | SVERPSRTGELF
TRBV25-1 | ASSEYMGQGVGETQY
TRBV30 | AWSDAGTGGGTEAF
TRBV6-6 | ASSRPRQGGTGELF
TRBV18 | ASSPRMDTEAF
TRBV6-1 | ASAAGLNQETQY